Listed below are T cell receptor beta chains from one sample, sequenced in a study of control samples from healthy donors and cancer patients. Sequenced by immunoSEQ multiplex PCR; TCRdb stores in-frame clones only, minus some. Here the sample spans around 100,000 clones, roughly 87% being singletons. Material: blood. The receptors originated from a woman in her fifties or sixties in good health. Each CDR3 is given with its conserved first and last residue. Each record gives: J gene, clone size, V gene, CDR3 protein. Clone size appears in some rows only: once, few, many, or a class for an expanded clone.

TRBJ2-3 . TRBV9 CASSHRDGATQYF
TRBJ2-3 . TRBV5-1 CASSPGTSGRANTQYF
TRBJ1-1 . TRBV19 CASSTGPSTMPFF
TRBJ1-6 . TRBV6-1 CASSEYRTRYNSPLHF
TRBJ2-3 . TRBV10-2 CATGGQLVPDTQYF
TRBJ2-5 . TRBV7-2 CASSRSGREATQYF
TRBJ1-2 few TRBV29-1 CSAEPREVSGYTF
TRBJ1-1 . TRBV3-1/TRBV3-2 CASSPFLAGNTEAFF
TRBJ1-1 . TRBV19 CASSPRSANPEAFF
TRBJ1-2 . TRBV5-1 CASSFGQRGEWTF
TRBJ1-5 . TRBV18 CASSIAGAGNQPQHF
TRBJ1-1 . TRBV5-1 CATSTGVNTEAFF
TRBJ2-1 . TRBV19 CASLGTSGGLGSYNEQFF
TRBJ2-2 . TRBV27 CASRHYGELFF
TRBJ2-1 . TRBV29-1 CSVEGGLAGETDNEQFF
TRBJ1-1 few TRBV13 CASSTRDKMGTEAFF
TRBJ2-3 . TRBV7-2 CASSLSGTRRPDTQYF
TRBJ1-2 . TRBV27 CASSLFEDSLYGYTF
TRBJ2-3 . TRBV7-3 CASSSLTDTQYF
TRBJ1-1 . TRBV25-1 CASSEIGGFSTEAFF
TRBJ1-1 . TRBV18 CASSPTFGQGNTEAFF
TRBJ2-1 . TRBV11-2 CASSSPLENEQFF
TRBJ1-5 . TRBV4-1 CASSRRIQASGQPQHF
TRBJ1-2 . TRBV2 CAGGDNYGYTF
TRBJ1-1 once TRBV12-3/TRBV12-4 CASSTDRVHEAFF
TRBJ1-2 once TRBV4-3 CASSQTGREVYGYTF
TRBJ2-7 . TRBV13 CASSLGAGREQYF
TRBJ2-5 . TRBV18 CASSPGGGSRQETQYF
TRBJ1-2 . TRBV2 CASSRDKVGYTF
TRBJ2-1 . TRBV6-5 CASSYFGSTLDNEQFF
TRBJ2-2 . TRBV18 CASSEGDTGELFF
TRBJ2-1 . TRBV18 CASSPRGEGPRNEQFF
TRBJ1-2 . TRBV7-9 CASSWLGTEYGYTF
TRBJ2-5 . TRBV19 CASIWGETQYF
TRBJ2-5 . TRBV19 CASKWVSGSQETQYF
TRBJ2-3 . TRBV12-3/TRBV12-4 CASSGPRTDTQYF
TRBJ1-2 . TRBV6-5 CASSYGTPSNYGYTF
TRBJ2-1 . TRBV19 CASSLGALSYNEQFF
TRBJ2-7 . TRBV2 CASSEASRVEQYF
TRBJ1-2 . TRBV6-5 CASWEGAGGLYYTF
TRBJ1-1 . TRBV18 CASSPRQVGTEAFF
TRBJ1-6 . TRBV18 CASSLADGYNSPLHF
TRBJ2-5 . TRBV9 CASTPTGQLQETQYF